The sequence of this TCR beta chain was determined in a study of blood T cell repertoires in COVID-19. Study background: Acute and convalescent COVID-19 samples came from the United States, Italy and Spain. The cDNA or gDNA used as material had been derived from T cells, B-cell-depleted T cells, or PBMCs.

Seattle patients were enrolled while actively infected and followed longitudinally. Authors' processing steps: Counts of nucleated cells, estimated from reference gene primer amplification, were obtained. TCRdb's copy holds only in-frame clones and misses some; the assay was immunoSEQ multiplex PCR. V and J calls and clone size are as listed in that table; D and trimming were resolved from the DNA. The top ten clones hold around 8% of a sample with fewer than 700,000 clones, roughly nine tenths of them seen once. Sequencing used peripheral blood. The origin of this receptor is a woman aged 45-60 years with COVID-19, enrolled during active disease.

In nucleotides, the CDR3 is TGTGCCAGCAGCTTGCAGGGGTCGAGCAATCAGCCCCAGCATTTT. The encoded protein is CASSLQGSSNQPQHF. The V gene is TRBV5-4, the J gene TRBJ1-5, with D perhaps matching TRBD1 (6 bases). With 1 base removed from V and 1 base from J, the gap between germline ends came to 9 bases. Germline V lookup: CDR1 SGHNT, CDR2 YYREEE (reference sequence). This CDR3 is 15 amino acids long.